These 3 T cell receptor beta chains were sequenced from one sample in a study of T cells after yellow fever vaccination. One entry per CDR3 protein, called by TCRdb with MiXCR from the 5' RACE reads. This sample has some 560,000 distinct CDR3 sequences, with roughly 17% found just once. The sequences come from PBMCs, collected 5 days after the first yellow fever vaccination. The receptor set was obtained from a man younger than 30 who received the YFV17D yellow fever vaccine.

In this sample, this clonotype turned up a few times. V is TRBV5-5 and J is TRBJ2-1, with TRBD1 as a possible D gene (5 bases). CDR1 is SGHKS, CDR2 YYEKEE, per germline (reference sequence). CDR3 size: 14 residues. V gave up 4 bases and J gave up 6 bases, with 14 bases separating them. The CDR3 protein is CASSPLFQGNEQFF. CDR3 nucleotides: TGTGCCAGCAGCCCTCTTTTTCAGGGCAATGAGCAGTTCTTC.

The table lists this clonotype with a few counts. V and J are TRBV7-9 and TRBJ1-1, with D hard to call. V lost 5 bases, J lost 0 bases, and 13 bases lay in between. Germline V lookup: CDR1 SEHNR, CDR2 FQNEAQ (reference sequence). The CDR3 contains 15 residues. This CDR3 reads CASSPLSGVNTEAFF. As DNA, the CDR3 is TGTGCCAGCAGCCCCTTGTCCGGGGTGAACACTGAAGCTTTCTTT.

This clonotype was observed a handful of times. The rearrangement uses TRBV6-1 and TRBJ1-1, with 7 bases aligning to TRBD1. After removal of 6 bases from V and 3 bases from J, the junction contained 7 bases not matched to a gene. The germline gives CDR1 MNHNS, CDR2 SASEGT. This CDR3 has 14 residues. DNA of the CDR3: TGTGCCAGCAGCCAACGAGGGGGCGACACTGAAGCTTTCTTT. It translates to CASSQRGGDTEAFF.